The 21 T cell receptor beta chains presented below share a single source sample, sequenced in a study of shared clonotypes between healthy human individuals. This table comes from immunoSEQ multiplex PCR, and its TCRdb copy is limited to in-frame clones, with some not included. In the table there are approximately 2,000,000 clones, 80% to 95% of which are singletons. What was sequenced was naive CD4+ T cells from PBMCs. Subset in this sample: CD45RA+ positively selected. The receptors here all came from a man aged 18 to 30 in good health. Some clones in this sample may be carry-over from other donors' samples.

The chain couples TRBV4-3 to TRBJ2-7, with D possibly TRBD2 on 6 matching bases. The V gene's germline CDR1 is LGHNA and CDR2 YSLEER. Between the trimmed V and J ends, which lost 1 base and 2 bases, there was a span of 12 bases. This CDR3 has 15 amino acids. CDR3 sequence (DNA): TGCGCCAGCAGCCAAGGCGGGAACCCAGCCTACGAGCAGTACTTC. Amino acid sequence: CASSQGGNPAYEQYF.

This rearrangement joins TRBV5-5 to TRBJ1-5; D unclear. The CDR3 covers 14 residues. Germline-derived CDR1 and CDR2 are SGHKS and YYEKEE (reference sequence). Trimming removed 0 bases from V and 5 bases from J, with 9 bases in between. The CDR3 nucleotides read TGTGCCAGCAGCTTGGACAGACTATATCAGCCCCAGCATTTT. This gives the protein CASSLDRLYQPQHF.

V is TRBV5-6 and J is TRBJ1-3; 9 bases are shared with TRBD1. The ends lost 4 bases at V and 1 base at J; junction bases unmatched: 12. The germline gives CDR1 SGHDT, CDR2 YYEEEE. This CDR3 comprises 18 residues. The CDR3, as DNA: TGTGCCAGCAGCCATTGGACAGGGGCAAAGTGGTCTGGAAACACCATATATTTT. Protein product: CASSHWTGAKWSGNTIYF.

The CDR3: CASGLFRPDGGADTQYF. CDR3 nucleotide sequence: TGTGCTAGTGGTTTGTTCCGGCCCGACGGGGGGGCAGATACGCAGTATTTT. This chain links TRBV12-5 with TRBJ2-3; the match to TRBD2 covers 8 bases. Trimming removed 2 bases from V and 4 bases from J; junction bases left unmatched: 11. This CDR3 comprises 17 residues. CDR1 is LGHNT, CDR2 FRNRAP, per germline. Full variable domain (outside the CDR3, taken from reference TRBV12-5 and TRBJ2-3): DARVTQTPRHKVTEMGQEVTMRCQPILGHNTVFWYRQTMMQGLELLAYFRNRAPLDDSGMPKDRFSAEMPDATLATLKIQPSEPRDSAVYFCASGLFRPDGGADTQYFGPGTRLTVL.

In this sample, this clone turned up once. The V call is TRBV5-8, the J call TRBJ1-2; 12 nucleotides line up with TRBD1. The J segment lost 8 bases and the V segment lost 4 bases, leaving 12 bases of the junction unmatched. Per the germline V gene, CDR1 is SGHTS and CDR2 is YDEGEE. This CDR3 has 16 residues. This chain's CDR3 is CASSHRSGQGAQGYTF. CDR3 nucleotide sequence: TGTGCCAGCAGCCACCGGTCGGGACAGGGGGCTCAGGGCTACACCTTC.

The V and J genes are TRBV2 and TRBJ2-1; 11 positions agree with TRBD2. CDR3 length: 20 amino acids. The junction had 26 bases not matched to a gene; V was cut back by 8 bases and J by 8 bases. Germline V gene data show CDR1 as SNHLY and CDR2 as FYNNEI. The CDR3 region is CASGQGFSGRAFWSFDEQFF. The DNA of the CDR3 is TGTGCCAGCGGTCAGGGTTTTAGCGGGAGGGCCTTTTGGAGTTTCGATGAGCAGTTCTTC.

The chain employs TRBV6-5 and TRBJ2-3, with D perhaps matching TRBD2 (6 bases). This CDR3 has 15 residues. The germline CDR1 and CDR2 sequences are MNHEY and SVGAGI. V dropped 2 bases and J dropped 1 base, with 10 bases sitting between them. The CDR3 DNA sequence: TGTGCCAGCAGTTACCTCGCGGGACGCACAGATACGCAGTATTTT. It specifies CASSYLAGRTDTQYF.

The rearrangement joins TRBV7-9 to TRBJ2-3; TRBD1 agrees at 10 bases. V shed 3 bases, J shed 5 bases, and the junction held 2 bases outside the gene matches. There are 14 residues in the CDR3. Per germline, CDR1 SEHNR and CDR2 FQNEAQ (reference sequence). The CDR3 loop reads CASSLGQGRDTQYF. Written as DNA, the CDR3 is TGTGCCAGCAGCTTGGGACAGGGGAGAGATACGCAGTATTTT.

The rearrangement joins TRBV18 to TRBJ1-2, with D possibly being TRBD1 (5 bases). This CDR3 comprises 17 residues. CDR1 is KGHSH and CDR2 is LQKENI in the germline V gene. Trimming shortened V by 3 bases and J by 3 bases, and 20 bases separated the two germline ends. The CDR3 sequence: CASSPLRGDIGDYGYTF. CDR3 sequence (DNA): TGTGCCAGCTCACCTCTCCGGGGCGATATCGGGGACTATGGCTACACCTTC.

The chain has TRBV28 and TRBJ1-2, with D hard to call. This CDR3 is built from 13 residues. Germline V gene sequence: CDR1 MDHEN, CDR2 SYDVKM. V lost 2 bases to trimming and J lost 6 bases, with 10 bases between them. The CDR3 DNA sequence: TGTGCCAGCAGTTTAGTTCCCTTCAATGGCTACACCTTC. It translates to CASSLVPFNGYTF.

This clone appeared once. This chain uses TRBV11-2 with TRBJ1-5; 7 bases fit TRBD1. In germline, CDR1 is SGHAT, CDR2 FQNNGV. V trimming: 3 bases; J trimming: 6 bases; junction bases outside the gene matches: 5. The CDR3 consists of 14 residues. This CDR3 reads CASSFGRGTQPQHF. The CDR3 bases are TGTGCCAGCAGCTTCGGCAGGGGGACTCAGCCCCAGCATTTT.

This chain links TRBV6-5 with TRBJ1-2; 9 bases match TRBD1. The germline CDR1 and CDR2 sequences are MNHEY and SVGAGI. This CDR3 contains 13 residues. V was clipped by 7 bases and J by 7 bases; unmatched bases: 7. The CDR3 reads CASTGTGRSGYTF. The CDR3 region has the DNA TGTGCCAGCACTGGGACAGGGAGGAGTGGCTACACCTTC.

This clone occurred a few times. This chain joins TRBV30 and TRBJ2-2, with a possible D match to TRBD1 (6 bases). The V end was cut by 0 bases, the J end by 0 bases, with 11 bases between. This CDR3 comprises 16 residues. The germline CDR1 and CDR2 sequences are GTSNPN and SVGIG (reference sequence). CDR3 nucleotide sequence: TGTGCCTGGAGTGTGCGAACAGGGCCGAACACCGGGGAGCTGTTTTTT. Its translation: CAWSVRTGPNTGELFF.

The chain carries TRBV7-2 and TRBJ1-5, with TRBD1 matching over 7 bases. CDR1 is SGHTA and CDR2 is FQGNSA in the germline V gene. This CDR3 comprises 15 residues. Germline trimming cut 2 bases from V and 5 bases from J; bases unmatched to any gene: 6. As DNA, the CDR3 is TGTGCCAGCAGCTTAAGGGGGGGGACAGATCAGCCCCAGCATTTT. This codes for CASSLRGGTDQPQHF.

V is TRBV29-1 and J is TRBJ1-1; D remains unclear. The germline V gene encodes CDR1 SQVTM and CDR2 ANQGSEA. CDR3 length: 13 amino acids. Trimming left V 1 base short and J 1 base short, with 7 bases between. The CDR3 DNA reads TGCAGCGTTGAAGGCCAGGAGAACACTGAAGCTTTCTTT. Its translation: CSVEGQENTEAFF.

The chain carries TRBV7-2 and TRBJ2-7, with TRBD1 matching over 10 bases. This CDR3 contains 15 residues. The trim removed 1 base at V and 6 bases at J, leaving 6 bases unmatched. Germline values: CDR1 SGHTA, CDR2 FQGNSA. The CDR3: CASSLVGQGLAEQYF. The CDR3 DNA follows: TGTGCCAGCAGCTTAGTGGGACAGGGGCTAGCCGAGCAGTACTTC.

This chain connects TRBV28 to TRBJ2-7, with 7 bases aligning to TRBD2. CDR1 MDHEN and CDR2 SYDVKM come from the germline V gene. V lost 6 bases to trimming and J lost 0 bases; unmatched junction nucleotides: 8. This CDR3 spans 15 amino acids. In DNA, the CDR3 is TGTGCCAGCAGGCCGGGGGGACCCCTCTCCTACGAGCAGTACTTC. Residues: CASRPGGPLSYEQYF.

This sequence joins TRBV27 and TRBJ2-7, with TRBD2 matching over 13 bases. The germline gives CDR1 MNHEY, CDR2 SMNVEV (reference sequence). The CDR3 loop spans 19 amino acids. V shed 3 bases and J 4 bases; nucleotides not matched to a gene: 15. The CDR3 sequence is CASSFTTWTSGSFAYEQYF. The CDR3 DNA follows: TGTGCCAGCAGTTTTACAACCTGGACTAGCGGGAGTTTCGCGTACGAGCAGTACTTC.

The V gene is TRBV5-1, the J gene TRBJ2-7, with 11 bases identical to TRBD2. The germline CDR1 and CDR2 sequences are SGHRS and YFSETQ. The V gene end was trimmed by 0 bases and the J gene end by 4 bases; junction bases not matched to a gene: 9. This CDR3 spans 17 amino acids. The chain's CDR3 is CASSLGLAGRGTYEQYF. DNA for the CDR3: TGCGCCAGCAGCTTGGGACTAGCGGGAAGGGGAACTTACGAGCAGTACTTC. Filled out from reference TRBV5-1 and TRBJ2-7, the complete variable domain reads KAGVTQTPRYLIKTRGQQVTLSCSPISGHRSVSWYQQTPGQGLQFLFEYFSETQRNKGNFPGRFSGRQFSNSRSEMNVSTLELGDSALYLCASSLGLAGRGTYEQYFGPGTRLTVT.

The rearrangement uses TRBV5-1 and TRBJ2-7, with D perhaps matching TRBD1 (6 bases). Per the germline V gene, CDR1 is SGHRS and CDR2 is YFSETQ. The CDR3 extends over 16 amino acids. Deletions cut 4 bases from V and 2 bases from J, with 19 bases between. CDR3 sequence reads: CASSRAGTPYTYEQYF. CDR3 nucleotides: TGCGCCAGCAGCCGAGCCGGGACACCATACACCTACGAGCAGTACTTC.

Here the CDR3 DNA reads TGCAGCGTTGAAGAAAACATCGAGCAGTTCTTC. Its protein product is CSVEENIEQFF. The chain joins TRBV29-1 to TRBJ2-1; D remains ambiguous. The CDR3 is 11 amino acids. Trimming cost V 0 bases and J 10 bases, with 7 bases left between them. Germline lookup yields CDR1 SQVTM and CDR2 ANQGSEA.